These T cell receptor beta chains were read from a single sample in a study of OX40 agonist ivuxolimab in advanced cancers. The assay was immunoSEQ multiplex PCR, and TCRdb's table has in-frame clones only and misses some. Of about 45,000 clones listed, about 79% are singletons. The source was CD4+ or CD8+ T cells sorted from blood, collected in a trial of the OX40 agonist ivuxolimab. These TCRs come from an adult with an advanced solid tumor such as melanoma, head and neck, liver or kidney cancer. Each CDR3 is given with its conserved first and last residue. Each record gives: D gene, V gene, J gene, clone size, CDR3 DNA, CDR3 protein. A D gene is named only where the DNA matches it firmly. Only some rows state a clone size, as once, few, many or a class for expanded clones.

TRBD2	TRBV7-2	TRBJ2-1	once	TGTGCCAGCAGCTTAGTTCCTAGCGGGGGGGCAGAGGTCTATGAGCAGTTCTTC	CASSLVPSGGAEVYEQFF
NA	TRBV14	TRBJ2-6	NA	TGTGCCAGCAGCCAAGACTACGGGCCTAGCTCTGGGGCCAACGTCCTGACTTTC	CASSQDYGPSSGANVLTF
NA	TRBV7-2	TRBJ2-7	NA	TGTGCCAGCAGCTTCCCCCAAACCCCCTACGAGCAGTACTTC	CASSFPQTPYEQYF
TRBD2	TRBV11-2	TRBJ2-5	NA	TGTGCCAGCAGCTTAGATCCCCCTAGCGGAGAGACCCAGTACTTC	CASSLDPPSGETQYF
NA	TRBV5-1	TRBJ2-3	NA	TGCGCCAGCAGCTTCCAGCCGGGACTTACCCCCACAGATACGCAGTATTTT	CASSFQPGLTPTDTQYF
NA	TRBV21-1	TRBJ2-7	NA	TGTGCCAGCAGCACGCACATCATTCCCCACGAGCAGTACTTC	CASSTHIIPHEQYF
NA	TRBV7-2	TRBJ2-7	NA	TGTGCCAGCAGCTCCCCCGGCTCCCACGAGCAGTACTTC	CASSSPGSHEQYF
NA	TRBV2	TRBJ1-4	once	TGTGCCAGCAGTGAAGACACGGGGACACATGAAAAACTGTTTTTT	CASSEDTGTHEKLFF
TRBD2	TRBV7-2	TRBJ2-1	NA	TGTGCCAGCAGCTACCGGCGGGGGGGCAGTTACAATGAGCAGTTCTTC	CASSYRRGGSYNEQFF
NA	TRBV10-3	TRBJ2-3	NA	TGTGCCATCAGTGAAGGGTCCTTACAGGGTAATGAGTATTTT	CAISEGSLQGNEYF
NA	TRBV19	TRBJ1-6	medium-sized	TGTGCCAGTAGTATAGATTTGGGGGACTCACCCCTCCACTTT	CASSIDLGDSPLHF
NA	TRBV7-9	TRBJ2-7	NA	TGTGCCAGCAGGCCCCGGGGCTCCTACGAGCAGTACTTC	CASRPRGSYEQYF
NA	TRBV4-1	TRBJ2-3	NA	TGCGCCAGCAGCCAAGACAGGGACCTCACAGATACGCAGTATTTT	CASSQDRDLTDTQYF
NA	TRBV29-1	TRBJ1-2	NA	TGCAGCGTTGATCCGACGGACGTGGGCTATGGCTACACCTTC	CSVDPTDVGYGYTF
NA	TRBV6-5	TRBJ2-4	NA	TGTGCCAGCAGTGGCAGGGGTGGCATTCAGTACTTC	CASSGRGGIQYF
NA	TRBV7-3	TRBJ2-7	NA	TGTGCCAGCAGCTTAGCCCGACAGCTGTCCTCCTACGAGCAGTACTTC	CASSLARQLSSYEQYF
TRBD1	TRBV2	TRBJ2-7	few	TGTGCCAGCCACGGGACAGGGGGCCACGAGCAGTACTTC	CASHGTGGHEQYF
NA	TRBV27	TRBJ1-5	NA	TGTGCCAGCAGTTTCCTCCGGGACAGCAATCAGCCCCAGCATTTT	CASSFLRDSNQPQHF
NA	TRBV27	TRBJ2-6	NA	TGTGCCAGCAGTTTAGATGTTGCGCCTGGGGCCAACGTCCTGACTTTC	CASSLDVAPGANVLTF
NA	TRBV14	TRBJ1-3	NA	TGTGCCAGCAGCTCCTTGGACACCCCTGGAAACACCATATATTTT	CASSSLDTPGNTIYF
TRBD2	TRBV7-8	TRBJ2-1	NA	TGTGCCAGCACCGTGACTAGCGGGGGGGAGAATGAGCAGTTCTTC	CASTVTSGGENEQFF
NA	TRBV5-1	TRBJ2-7	NA	TGCGCCAGCAAGGCAGGGGTTATGAGCTACGAGCAGTACTTC	CASKAGVMSYEQYF
TRBD2	TRBV7-2	TRBJ2-2	NA	TGTGCCAGTGCCGGGCGGGGGTTGGACACCGGGGAGCTGTTTTTT	CASAGRGLDTGELFF
NA	TRBV6-5	TRBJ1-4	NA	TGTGCCAGCAGTTATCCGGGGAACGCCGAAAAACTGTTTTTT	CASSYPGNAEKLFF
TRBD1	TRBV6-5	TRBJ1-1	NA	TGTGCCAGCAGGGACAGGGGGCCTGAAGCTTTCTTT	CASRDRGPEAFF
NA	TRBV27	TRBJ2-2	NA	TGTGCCAGCAGCCTAGGCAGGGCGACCGGGGAGCTGTTTTTT	CASSLGRATGELFF
NA	TRBV11-2	TRBJ1-1	NA	TGTGCCAGCAGCTTGTCGGGGCAGAACACTGAAGCTTTCTTT	CASSLSGQNTEAFF
NA	TRBV11-3	TRBJ2-7	NA	TGTGCCAGCAGCTTAGAGGGAACTCACGAGCAGTACTTC	CASSLEGTHEQYF
NA	TRBV11-2	TRBJ2-7	NA	TGTGCCAGCAGCTTAGCTAACAGGGAAATTTACGAGCAGTACTTC	CASSLANREIYEQYF
TRBD1	TRBV7-3	TRBJ2-4	NA	TGTGCCAGCAGCTTCGACAGGGCGGACATTCAGTACTTC	CASSFDRADIQYF
TRBD2	TRBV6-5	TRBJ2-7	NA	TGTGCCAGCAGTCTTACTAGCGGGAGCTCCTACGAGCAGTACTTC	CASSLTSGSSYEQYF
NA	TRBV9	TRBJ1-1	NA	TGTGCCAGCAGCCTAAAGCGGGGGACTGAAGCTTTCTTT	CASSLKRGTEAFF
TRBD1	TRBV29-1	TRBJ2-5	NA	TGCAGCGCCGGACAGGGAGGAGCAAGGGAGACCCAGTACTTC	CSAGQGGARETQYF
TRBD1	TRBV9	TRBJ1-2	NA	TGTGCCAGCAGCGCTTCGACAGGGGGGTATGGCTACACCTTC	CASSASTGGYGYTF
NA	TRBV5-6	TRBJ2-7	NA	TGTGCCAGCAGCCAAAGACTCAGGGTCTCCTACGAGCAGTACTTC	CASSQRLRVSYEQYF
NA	TRBV2	TRBJ1-2	NA	TGTGCCAGCAGCCGCCCACTCTACTATGGCTACACCTTC	CASSRPLYYGYTF
TRBD2	TRBV4-2	TRBJ2-1	NA	TGTGCCAGCAGCCTTCCTAGCGGCAATGAGCAGTTCTTC	CASSLPSGNEQFF
TRBD1	TRBV11-3	TRBJ2-7	NA	TGTGCCAGCAGCCAGGGACAGGGAGTTAGCTACGAGCAGTACTTC	CASSQGQGVSYEQYF
NA	TRBV29-1	TRBJ2-1	once	TGCAGCGTTCCAGGGGCGAATGAGCAGTTCTTC	CSVPGANEQFF
TRBD2	TRBV12-5	TRBJ2-7	NA	TGTGTTAGTGGTTTGGGATTACTGAGCGGGATCTACGAGCAGTACTTC	CVSGLGLLSGIYEQYF
NA	TRBV10-3	TRBJ1-2	once	TGTGCCATCAGTGAGTCCCCAGATATGGGGGGTGGCTACACCTTC	CAISESPDMGGGYTF
TRBD2	TRBV4-2	TRBJ2-5	NA	TGTGCCAGCAGCCAAGGGCCACTAGCGGGGGGGAGGGAGACCCAGTACTTC	CASSQGPLAGGRETQYF
NA	TRBV7-8	TRBJ1-4	NA	TGTGCCAGCAGCACTCGGACCCTAAATGAAAAACTGTTTTTT	CASSTRTLNEKLFF
TRBD2	TRBV2	TRBJ2-3	few	TGTGCCAGCAGAAGCCGGGGACTAGCTTTGGGCACAGATACGCAGTATTTT	CASRSRGLALGTDTQYF
TRBD1	TRBV5-6	TRBJ2-3	NA	TGTGCCAGCAGCGTAGGAGGGACAGGCGGAACTTCAGATACGCAGTATTTT	CASSVGGTGGTSDTQYF
NA	TRBV2	TRBJ1-2	NA	TGTGCCAGCAGTGAGCAACAGGGTAACTATGGCTACACCTTC	CASSEQQGNYGYTF
NA	TRBV5-5	TRBJ2-7	NA	TGTGCCAGCAGCTATTACGAGCAGTACTTC	CASSYYEQYF